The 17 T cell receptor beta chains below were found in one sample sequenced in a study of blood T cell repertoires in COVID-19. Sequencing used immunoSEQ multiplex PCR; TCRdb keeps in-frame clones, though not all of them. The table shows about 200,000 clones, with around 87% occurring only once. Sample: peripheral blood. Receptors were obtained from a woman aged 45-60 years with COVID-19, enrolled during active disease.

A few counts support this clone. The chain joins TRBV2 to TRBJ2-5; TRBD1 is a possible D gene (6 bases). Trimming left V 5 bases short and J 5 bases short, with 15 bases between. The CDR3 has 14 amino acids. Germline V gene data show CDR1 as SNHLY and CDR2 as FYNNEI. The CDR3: CASSWGHRSETQYF. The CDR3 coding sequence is TGTGCCAGCAGTTGGGGGCACCGGTCGGAGACCCAGTACTTC.

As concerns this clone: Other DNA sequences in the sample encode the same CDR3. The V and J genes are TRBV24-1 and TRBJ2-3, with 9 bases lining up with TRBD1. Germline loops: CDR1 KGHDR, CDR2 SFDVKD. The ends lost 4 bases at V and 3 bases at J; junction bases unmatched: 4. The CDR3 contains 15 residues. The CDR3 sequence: CATSDPGQGTDTQYF. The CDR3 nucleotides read TGTGCCACCAGTGACCCGGGACAGGGTACAGATACGCAGTATTTT.

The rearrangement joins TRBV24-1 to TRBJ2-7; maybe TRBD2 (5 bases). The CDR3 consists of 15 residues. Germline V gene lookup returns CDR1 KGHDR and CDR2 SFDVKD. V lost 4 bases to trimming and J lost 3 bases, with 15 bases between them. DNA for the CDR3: TGTGCCACCAGTGACCCGGGAAACCCACTCTACGAGCAGTACGTC. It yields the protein CATSDPGNPLYEQYV.

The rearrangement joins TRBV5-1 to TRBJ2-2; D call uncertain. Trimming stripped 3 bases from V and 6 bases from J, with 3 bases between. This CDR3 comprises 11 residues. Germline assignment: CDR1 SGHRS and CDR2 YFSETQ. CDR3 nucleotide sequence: TGCGCCAGCAGCTCTGCCGGGGAGCTGTTTTTT. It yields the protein CASSSAGELFF.

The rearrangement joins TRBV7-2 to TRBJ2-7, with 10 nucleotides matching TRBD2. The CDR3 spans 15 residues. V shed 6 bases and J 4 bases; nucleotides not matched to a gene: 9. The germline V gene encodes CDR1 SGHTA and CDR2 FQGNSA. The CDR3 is CASSPERGGRYEQYF. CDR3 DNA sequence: TGTGCCAGCAGTCCAGAGCGGGGGGGCCGGTACGAGCAGTACTTC.

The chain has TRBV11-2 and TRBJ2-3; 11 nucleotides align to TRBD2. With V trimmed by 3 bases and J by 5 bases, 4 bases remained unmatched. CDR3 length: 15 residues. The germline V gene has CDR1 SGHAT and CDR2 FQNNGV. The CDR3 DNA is TGTGCCAGCAGCTTTAGCGGGGGGGCGGTAGATACGCAGTATTTT. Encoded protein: CASSFSGGAVDTQYF.

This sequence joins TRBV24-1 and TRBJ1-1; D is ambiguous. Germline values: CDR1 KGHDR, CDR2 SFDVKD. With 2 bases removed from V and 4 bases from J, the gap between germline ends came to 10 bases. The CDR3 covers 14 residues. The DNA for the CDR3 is TGTGCCACCAGTGATTACCGGGATCCCACTGAAGCTTTCTTT. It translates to CATSDYRDPTEAFF.

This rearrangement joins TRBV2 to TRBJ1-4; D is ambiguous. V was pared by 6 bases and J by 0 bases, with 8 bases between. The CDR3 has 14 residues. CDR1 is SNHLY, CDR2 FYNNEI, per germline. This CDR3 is CASRGRATNEKLFF. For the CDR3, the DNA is TGTGCCAGCAGGGGGAGGGCAACTAATGAAAAACTGTTTTTT.

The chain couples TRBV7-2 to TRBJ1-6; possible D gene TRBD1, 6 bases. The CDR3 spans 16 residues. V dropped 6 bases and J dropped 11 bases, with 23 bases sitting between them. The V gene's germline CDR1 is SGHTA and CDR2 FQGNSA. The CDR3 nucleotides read TGTGCCAGCAGTTCCTCCCGGGGGGCGATGGAAGCACCCCTCCACTTT. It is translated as CASSSSRGAMEAPLHF.

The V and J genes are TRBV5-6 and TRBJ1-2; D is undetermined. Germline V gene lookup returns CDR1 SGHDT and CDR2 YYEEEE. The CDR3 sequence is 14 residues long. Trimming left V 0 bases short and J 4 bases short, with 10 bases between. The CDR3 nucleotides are TGTGCCAGCAGCTTGGGGGCCCCGCGCTATGGCTACACCTTC. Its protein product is CASSLGAPRYGYTF.

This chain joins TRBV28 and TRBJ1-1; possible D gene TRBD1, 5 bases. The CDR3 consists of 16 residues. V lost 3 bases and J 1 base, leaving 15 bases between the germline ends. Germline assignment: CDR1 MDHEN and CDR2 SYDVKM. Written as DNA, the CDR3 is TGTGCCAGCAGTTTTAAGGCGGGGGACGGGAACACTGAAGCTTTCTTT. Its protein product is CASSFKAGDGNTEAFF.

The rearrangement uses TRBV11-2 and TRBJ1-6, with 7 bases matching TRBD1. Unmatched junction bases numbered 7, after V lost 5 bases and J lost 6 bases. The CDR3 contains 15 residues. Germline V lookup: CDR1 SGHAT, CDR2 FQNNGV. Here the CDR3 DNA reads TGTGCCAGCAGCCCCTGGACAGGAGCTAATTCACCCCTCCACTTT. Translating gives CASSPWTGANSPLHF.

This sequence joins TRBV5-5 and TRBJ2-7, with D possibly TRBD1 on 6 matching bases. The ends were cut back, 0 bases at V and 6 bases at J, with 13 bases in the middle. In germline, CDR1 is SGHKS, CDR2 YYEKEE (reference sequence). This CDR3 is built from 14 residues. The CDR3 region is CASSLVPQGTEQYV. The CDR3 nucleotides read TGTGCCAGCAGCTTGGTACCCCAGGGGACCGAGCAGTACGTC.

The chain's CDR3 is CASSMRGARTGELFF. CDR3 bases: TGTGCCAGCAGTATGCGGGGGGCCAGAACCGGGGAGCTGTTTTTT. The chain employs TRBV28 and TRBJ2-2, with 8 bases identical to TRBD2. The CDR3 totals 15 residues. V dropped 5 bases and J dropped 5; count of bases not matched to a gene: 7. Germline V gene sequence: CDR1 MDHEN, CDR2 SYDVKM.

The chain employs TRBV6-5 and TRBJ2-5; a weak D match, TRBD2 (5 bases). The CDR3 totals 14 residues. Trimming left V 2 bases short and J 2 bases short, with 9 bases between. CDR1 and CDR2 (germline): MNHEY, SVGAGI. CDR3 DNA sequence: TGTGCCAGCAGTTACCGGACTGCGCAAGAGACCCAGTACTTC. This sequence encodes CASSYRTAQETQYF.

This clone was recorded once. CDR3 sequence: CASSQSSGANVLTF. The CDR3 nucleotides are TGTGCCAGCAGCCAATCGTCGGGGGCCAACGTCCTGACTTTC. This sequence joins TRBV16 and TRBJ2-6; the D is unclear. Between the trimmed V and J ends, which lost 0 bases and 4 bases, there was a span of 4 bases. Per germline, CDR1 KGHSY and CDR2 FQNENV. This CDR3 region has 14 residues.

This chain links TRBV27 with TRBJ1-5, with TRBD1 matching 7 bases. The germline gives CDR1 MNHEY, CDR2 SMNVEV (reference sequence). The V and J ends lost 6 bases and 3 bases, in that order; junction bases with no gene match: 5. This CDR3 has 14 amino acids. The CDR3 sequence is CASSPTGINQPQHF. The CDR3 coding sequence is TGTGCCAGCAGCCCGACAGGGATCAATCAGCCCCAGCATTTT.